This record concerns one TCR beta chain sequence. This specimen belongs to a study of cytomegalovirus exposure and HLA in healthy donors. Sequenced by immunoSEQ multiplex PCR; TCRdb stores in-frame clones only, minus some. This table has some 140,000 clones, about 86% appearing once. The V gene's germline CDR1 is SNHLY and CDR2 FYNNEI. Trimming left V 6 bases short and J 0 bases short, with 12 bases between. The CDR3 runs 16 residues. The sample was PBMCs. This chain links TRBV2 with TRBJ1-6, with D possibly matching TRBD1 (5 bases). The source of this sequence is a human donor in good health. This CDR3 reads CASRSQGSSYNSPLHF. Written as DNA, the CDR3 is TGTGCCAGCAGGAGCCAGGGAAGCTCCTATAATTCACCCCTCCACTTT.